This passage covers 30 T cell receptor beta chains from one sample sequenced in a study of early T cells in non-severe SARS-CoV-2 infection. MiXCR was run by TCRdb on the 5' RACE reads, yielding one entry per CDR3 protein. The repertoire holds 53,000 or so distinct CDR3 sequences, with 10% to 15% as singletons. This specimen consisted of whole blood, obtained at baseline. Receptor source: an adult who was a healthcare worker with PCR-confirmed SARS-CoV-2 infection or an uninfected control (not recorded which).

V gene TRBV2 combines with J gene TRBJ2-1, with 7 bases lining up with TRBD2. Germline V gene sequence: CDR1 SNHLY, CDR2 FYNNEI. The CDR3 runs 16 residues. J gave up 2 bases and V 4 bases, and 8 bases lay outside the gene matches. The CDR3 protein is CASSGGTGTTYNEQFF. CDR3 DNA sequence: TGTGCCAGCAGTGGGGGGACCGGGACTACCTACAATGAGCAGTTCTTC. Full variable domain (outside the CDR3, taken from reference TRBV2 and TRBJ2-1): EPEVTQTPSHQVTQMGQEVILRCVPISNHLYFYWYRQILGQKVEFLVSFYNNEISEKSEIFDDQFSVERPDGSNFTLKIRSTKLEDSAMYFCASSGGTGTTYNEQFFGPGTRLTVL.

In its sample, this clonotype was seen a few times. This chain uses TRBV12-3 or TRBV12-4 with TRBJ2-7, with 9 positions matching TRBD1. The CDR3 has 13 residues. The V and J ends lost 8 bases and 5 bases, in that order; junction bases with no gene match: 7. Here the CDR3 reads CASPRDRVHEQYF. CDR3 coding DNA: TGTGCCAGCCCCCGGGACAGGGTACACGAGCAGTACTTC.

This clonotype was found a few times. The chain links TRBV4-2 to TRBJ1-4, with no clear D. CDR3 length: 15 amino acids. V gave up 0 bases and J gave up 0 bases, with 5 bases separating them. In germline, CDR1 is LGHNA, CDR2 YNFKEQ. The CDR3 nucleotides are TGTGCCAGCAGCCAAGACAGTGCAACTAATGAAAAACTGTTTTTT. It yields the protein CASSQDSATNEKLFF.

The table lists this clonotype with a few counts. The gene calls are TRBV7-9 and TRBJ2-2; a weak D match, TRBD1 (5 bases). The CDR3 totals 15 residues. Germline V lookup: CDR1 SEHNR, CDR2 FQNEAQ (reference sequence). The V gene lost 5 bases and the J gene lost 4 bases, with 14 bases spanning the gap. The CDR3 here is CASSQNPQATGELFF. The CDR3 nucleotides read TGTGCCAGCAGCCAAAACCCACAGGCCACCGGGGAGCTGTTTTTT. The complete variable domain, with remaining parts taken from reference TRBV7-9 and TRBJ2-2, reads DTGVSQNPRHKITKRGQNVTFRCDPISEHNRLYWYRQTLGQGPEFLTYFQNEAQLEKSRLLSDRFSAERPKGSFSTLEIQRTEQGDSAMYLCASSQNPQATGELFFGEGSRLTVL.

The table lists this clonotype with many counts. This rearrangement joins TRBV11-2 to TRBJ2-3; tentative D call: TRBD2 (6 bases). Germline V gene sequence: CDR1 SGHAT, CDR2 FQNNGV. The CDR3 has 13 residues. Trimming removed 1 base at V and 6 bases at J, with 8 bases between. This chain's CDR3 is CASSLVRGDTQYF. The DNA of the CDR3 is TGTGCCAGCAGCTTAGTACGGGGGGATACGCAGTATTTT.

This clonotype showed up just a few times. This chain links TRBV4-2 with TRBJ2-3; TRBD1 is a possible D gene (7 bases). This CDR3 region has 17 residues. From germline, CDR1 is LGHNA and CDR2 YNFKEQ. Trimming cost V 1 base and J 3 bases, with 17 bases left between them. In nucleotides, the CDR3 is TGTGCCAGCAGCCAAGGAGTCAGGACAGGAGGGACAGATACGCAGTATTTT. This sequence encodes CASSQGVRTGGTDTQYF.

This clonotype occurred a few times. CDR3 sequence reads: CASSLDTYGYTF. The CDR3 DNA sequence: TGTGCCAGCAGCTTGGACACCTATGGCTACACCTTC. V gene TRBV5-5 combines with J gene TRBJ1-2; D uncertain. V dropped 0 bases and J dropped 4 bases, with 4 bases sitting between them. Germline V gives CDR1 SGHKS, CDR2 YYEKEE (reference sequence). The CDR3 spans 12 residues. The full variable domain, with the rest looked up from reference TRBV5-5 and TRBJ1-2, is DAGVTQSPTHLIKTRGQQVTLRCSPISGHKSVSWYQQVLGQGPQFIFQYYEKEERGRGNFPDRFSARQFPNYSSELNVNALLLGDSALYLCASSLDTYGYTFGSGTRLTVV.

This sequence joins TRBV7-8 and TRBJ1-1; possible D gene TRBD1, 5 bases. V was trimmed by 6 bases and J by 0 bases, leaving 11 bases between them. Germline loops: CDR1 SGHVS, CDR2 FQNEAQ. This CDR3 is 14 amino acids long. CDR3 sequence: CASSPGSVNTEAFF. Here the CDR3 DNA reads TGTGCCAGCAGTCCAGGGTCGGTGAACACTGAAGCTTTCTTT. Using reference TRBV7-8 and TRBJ1-1 for the parts outside the CDR3, the full variable domain is GAGVSQSPRYKVAKRGQDVALRCDPISGHVSLFWYQQALGQGPEFLTYFQNEAQLDKSGLPSDRFFAERPEGSVSTLKIQRTQQEDSAVYLCASSPGSVNTEAFFGQGTRLTVV.

The sample holds many counts of this clonotype. The chain recombines TRBV10-3 with TRBJ2-1; 10 nucleotides align to TRBD1. Germline loops: CDR1 ENHRY, CDR2 SYGVKD. The J segment lost 8 bases and the V segment lost 4 bases, leaving 5 bases of the junction unmatched. The CDR3 is made up of 14 amino acids. CDR3 loop: CAISGDRGSDEQFF. In nucleotides, the CDR3 is TGTGCCATCAGTGGGGACAGGGGTAGCGATGAGCAGTTCTTC.

The genes are TRBV11-1 and TRBJ2-5, with D unclear. Germline assignment: CDR1 SGHAT and CDR2 FQDESV (reference sequence). Trimming pared 3 bases from V and 0 bases from J, leaving 20 bases between. The CDR3 has 18 amino acids. In nucleotides, the CDR3 is TGTGCCAGCAGCTTCTCAAGCGTGGCAAACGCATACCAAGAGACCCAGTACTTC. Residues: CASSFSSVANAYQETQYF.

The chain uses TRBV4-2 and TRBJ1-2; D possibly corresponds to TRBD1 (5 bases). Looked up from germline, CDR1 is LGHNA and CDR2 is YNFKEQ. V was cut by 1 base and J by 3 bases, with 6 bases left in between. The CDR3 covers 13 residues. CDR3 sequence (DNA): TGTGCCAGCAGCCAAGTGGGGGACTATGGCTACACCTTC. Protein product: CASSQVGDYGYTF.

This clonotype was detected only a few times. The chain couples TRBV18 to TRBJ2-3; D assignment may be TRBD1 or TRBD2 (5 bases each). The germline V gene has CDR1 KGHSH and CDR2 LQKENI. CDR3 length: 15 amino acids. Trimming took off 2 bases at V and 9 bases at J, with 18 bases between the two ends. The CDR3 DNA reads TGTGCCAGCTCACCAACGGGGCCAGGCAGAGAAACGCAGTATTTT. Its protein product is CASSPTGPGRETQYF.

The V call is TRBV10-3, the J call TRBJ2-7; 8 positions match TRBD1. The J segment lost 5 bases and the V segment lost 4 bases, leaving 10 bases of the junction unmatched. Germline V CDR1 and CDR2: ENHRY, SYGVKD. The length of the CDR3 is 15 residues. CDR3 DNA sequence: TGTGCCATCAGTGTCTCGACAGGGGTCGGGGACGAGCAGTACTTC. Its translation is CAISVSTGVGDEQYF.

This clonotype was detected ten times or more. The CDR3 loop reads CASSLERTVQFF. CDR3 DNA: TGTGCCAGCAGCTTAGAAAGGACTGTACAGTTCTTC. This rearrangement joins TRBV11-2 to TRBJ2-1, with TRBD2 as a possible D gene (5 bases). Per germline, CDR1 SGHAT and CDR2 FQNNGV. The CDR3 extends over 12 amino acids. Trimming pared 0 bases from V and 13 bases from J, leaving 10 bases between.

The chain recombines TRBV28 with TRBJ2-7, with 16 bases lining up with TRBD2. The germline CDR1 and CDR2 sequences are MDHEN and SYDVKM. The CDR3 has 16 amino acids. The V gene end was trimmed by 6 bases and the J gene end by 5 bases; junction bases not matched to a gene: 7. Here the CDR3 DNA reads TGTGCCAGCAGGTTGGGACTAGCGGGAGGGCCCCACGAGCAGTACTTC. Its translation: CASRLGLAGGPHEQYF.

Concerning this clonotype: A junction end diverges from the germline sequence, so it may reflect a read error. This rearrangement joins TRBV28 to TRBJ1-4; tentative D call: TRBD1 (5 bases). The CDR3 runs 15 residues. Germline-derived CDR1 and CDR2 are MDHEN and SYDVKM. The CDR3 DNA reads TGTGCCAGCAGCTCGCGCTTTGGGACGCTCGAAAGACTGTTTTTT. It encodes CASSSRFGTLERLFF.

This clonotype was observed a handful of times. V gene TRBV20-1 combines with J gene TRBJ1-5, with D possibly matching TRBD1 (6 bases). Germline CDR1 and CDR2: DFQATT and SNEGSKA (reference sequence). The germline V and J ends were trimmed by 0 bases and 0 bases, with 18 bases remaining between them. This CDR3 has 18 amino acids. In DNA, the CDR3 is TGCAGTGCTAGAGATGGAAGGGTCAGGGGATATAGCAATCAGCCCCAGCATTTT. Amino acid sequence: CSARDGRVRGYSNQPQHF.

There are a few counts of this clonotype. V gene TRBV11-2 combines with J gene TRBJ2-1; tentatively, D is TRBD2 (9 bases). CDR1 and CDR2 from the germline V gene are SGHAT and FQNNGV. The CDR3 spans 15 residues. The V end was cut by 5 bases, the J end by 14 bases, with 25 bases between. CDR3 in DNA: TGTGCCAGCAGCCTAGTAGGACAGGGTTTAGCGGGGGAGTTCTTC. Translated: CASSLVGQGLAGEFF.

This chain uses TRBV19 with TRBJ2-7; perhaps TRBD2 as D (5 bases). CDR3 size: 16 residues. V was cut by 3 bases and J by 1 base, with 16 bases left in between. Germline V gene sequence: CDR1 LNHDA, CDR2 SQIVND (reference sequence). The CDR3 DNA follows: TGTGCCAGTAGTATCGATAGCGCTCAAGCTTCCTACGAGCAGTACTTC. It is translated as CASSIDSAQASYEQYF.

This chain joins TRBV7-2 and TRBJ2-7; no definite D call. The CDR3 has 13 residues. The germline V gene has CDR1 SGHTA and CDR2 FQGNSA. V dropped 5 bases and J dropped 7 bases, with 15 bases sitting between them. The DNA for the CDR3 is TGTGCCAGCAGCCCCCCCTACCTTTCGGAGCAGTACTTC. Its translation: CASSPPYLSEQYF. Supplemented by reference TRBV7-2 and TRBJ2-7, the full variable domain reads GAGVSQSPSNKVTEKGKDVELRCDPISGHTALYWYRQSLGQGLEFLIYFQGNSAPDKSGLPSDRFSAERTGGSVSTLTIQRTQQEDSAVYLCASSPPYLSEQYFGPGTRLTVT.

This clonotype showed up just a few times. The chain combines TRBV25-1 with TRBJ2-3; D could derive from TRBD1 or TRBD2 (6 bases each). This CDR3 comprises 14 residues. The V end lost 1 base, the J end lost 3 bases, and 8 bases lay between the germline ends. Germline CDR1 and CDR2: MGHDK and SYGVNS. Here the CDR3 DNA reads TGTGCCAGCAGTGAATTAGGGGGGACAGATACGCAGTATTTT. Protein sequence: CASSELGGTDTQYF.

This clonotype showed up just a few times. The chain is built from TRBV4-2 and TRBJ2-1, with D unresolved. The V and J ends lost 0 bases and 3 bases respectively, with 9 bases between them. The CDR3 loop spans 15 amino acids. The V gene's germline CDR1 is LGHNA and CDR2 YNFKEQ. The chain's CDR3 is CASSQEILIYNEQFF. The CDR3 DNA follows: TGTGCCAGCAGCCAAGAGATTTTGATCTACAATGAGCAGTTCTTC.

The sample holds many counts of this clonotype. The rearrangement uses TRBV24-1 and TRBJ2-2, with 7 bases matching TRBD1. With V trimmed by 5 bases and J by 3 bases, 5 bases remained unmatched. Germline values: CDR1 KGHDR, CDR2 SFDVKD. The CDR3 is 15 amino acids. The CDR3 DNA sequence: TGTGCCACCAGTGCCCGGGACAGAGACACCGGGGAGCTGTTTTTT. It codes for CATSARDRDTGELFF.

A few counts support this clonotype. The chain carries TRBV7-6 and TRBJ1-1; no clear D gene. Germline CDR1 SGHVS, CDR2 FNYEAQ. The V and J ends lost 3 bases and 1 base respectively, with 15 bases between them. This CDR3 is 16 amino acids long. The CDR3, as DNA: TGTGCCAGCAGCTTCGACCCGGTTCCTTGGAACACTGAAGCTTTCTTT. Its protein is CASSFDPVPWNTEAFF. The variable domain in full, completed from reference TRBV7-6 and TRBJ1-1, reads GAGVSQSPRYKVTKRGQDVALRCDPISGHVSLYWYRQALGQGPEFLTYFNYEAQQDKSGLPNDRFSAERPEGSISTLTIQRTEQRDSAMYRCASSFDPVPWNTEAFFGQGTRLTVV.

This clonotype was detected a few times. The rearrangement uses TRBV5-4 and TRBJ1-1; TRBD1 is a possible D gene (5 bases). The V gene's germline CDR1 is SGHNT and CDR2 YYREEE (reference sequence). The CDR3 runs 14 residues. V gave up 6 bases and J gave up 4 bases, with 16 bases separating them. The CDR3 DNA is TGTGCCAGCACCCGAGGGGAGGCGGGCACTGAAGCTTTCTTT. As protein: CASTRGEAGTEAFF.

CDR3 protein: CASSLDKDTQYF. CDR3 sequence (DNA): TGCGCCAGCAGCTTGGATAAAGATACGCAGTATTTT. The gene calls are TRBV5-1 and TRBJ2-3; D uncertain. This CDR3 comprises 12 residues. The germline V and J ends were trimmed by 0 bases and 5 bases, with 4 bases remaining between them. Germline lookup yields CDR1 SGHRS and CDR2 YFSETQ.

This chain links TRBV7-2 with TRBJ2-1; D is unresolved. The V and J ends lost 5 bases and 3 bases respectively, with 11 bases between them. The CDR3 has 14 amino acids. Germline CDR1 SGHTA, CDR2 FQGNSA. As DNA, the CDR3 is TGTGCCAGCAGCCCCCTGCGGCGCTACAATGAGCAGTTCTTC. Translation gives CASSPLRRYNEQFF.

V gene TRBV11-2 combines with J gene TRBJ1-4; the D gene is possibly TRBD1 (5 bases). CDR3 size: 14 residues. V lost 2 bases and J 4 bases, leaving 8 bases between the germline ends. CDR1 and CDR2 from the germline V gene are SGHAT and FQNNGV. CDR3: CASSLWGGNEKLFF. CDR3 DNA sequence: TGTGCCAGCAGCTTATGGGGGGGTAATGAAAAACTGTTTTTT.

This chain links TRBV20-1 with TRBJ2-7, with D possibly being TRBD1 (5 bases). V dropped 5 bases and J dropped 1 base, with 15 bases sitting between them. The CDR3 runs 14 residues. Germline V CDR1 and CDR2: DFQATT, SNEGSKA (reference sequence). For the CDR3, the DNA is TGCAGTGCTCTCCCCCCGAACAGGTCCTACGAGCAGTACTTC. Protein sequence: CSALPPNRSYEQYF.

This chain uses TRBV19 with TRBJ2-1; a weak D match, TRBD1 (6 bases). There are 16 residues in the CDR3. Germline V gene data show CDR1 as LNHDA and CDR2 as SQIVND (reference sequence). Trimming stripped 4 bases from V and 1 base from J, with 14 bases between. CDR3 sequence: CASSTLTRGSYNEQFF. In nucleotides, the CDR3 is TGTGCCAGTAGTACTCTTACTAGGGGGTCCTACAATGAGCAGTTCTTC.